The rows below give T cell receptor beta chains drawn from one sample of a study of blood T cell repertoires in COVID-19. Data came from immunoSEQ multiplex PCR; TCRdb stores just in-frame clones and leaves some out. The sample holds about 210,000 clones; about nine tenths are singletons and the top ten take 10%. Sequencing input: PBMCs or T cells enriched from blood (not recorded which). The receptors stem from a man younger than 35 with acute COVID-19. The CDR3 runs from the conserved cysteine through the conserved F or W. The D gene is left open where the match is weak. Size tells how often a clone was seen (once, few, many) or the class of an expanded clone, and some rows leave it out.

J | D | V | size | CDR3 | DNA
TRBJ2-7 | - | TRBV7-9 | - | CASTPEVSSYEQYF | TGTGCCAGCACCCCGGAGGTTAGCTCCTACGAGCAGTACTTC
TRBJ2-7 | - | TRBV19 | few | CASSMNTGTEQYF | TGTGCCAGTAGTATGAACACGGGAACTGAGCAGTACTTC
TRBJ2-1 | TRBD1 | TRBV28 | - | CASSLGQGRSFEQFF | TGTGCCAGCAGTTTAGGACAGGGGAGATCATTCGAGCAGTTCTTC
TRBJ2-6 | - | TRBV14 | - | CASSQVGANVLTF | TGTGCCAGCAGCCAAGTAGGGGCCAACGTCCTGACTTTC
TRBJ1-5 | - | TRBV24-1 | - | CATSDEANQPQHF | TGTGCCACCAGTGATGAAGCCAATCAGCCCCAGCATTTT
TRBJ2-1 | TRBD2 | TRBV27 | - | CASSLLGGRSYNEQFF | TGTGCCAGCAGTTTATTGGGAGGGAGGTCCTACAATGAGCAGTTCTTC
TRBJ1-5 | - | TRBV4-3 | few | CASSQDHTGFSNQPQHF | TGCGCCAGCAGCCAAGATCACACAGGCTTTAGCAATCAGCCCCAGCATTTT
TRBJ2-3 | TRBD2 | TRBV10-3 | - | CAISPKLAGGSDTQYF | TGTGCCATCAGTCCTAAACTAGCGGGAGGGTCGGATACGCAGTATTTT
TRBJ1-1 | - | TRBV2 | few | CASSAGGTEAFF | TGTGCCAGCAGTGCGGGAGGCACTGAAGCTTTCTTT
TRBJ2-7 | - | TRBV18 | - | CASFSIDGYEQYF | TGTGCCAGCTTTTCTATCGACGGGTACGAGCAGTACTTC
TRBJ2-7 | TRBD2 | TRBV6-5 | once | CASRTAGVSRNEQYF | TGTGCCAGCAGAACGGCGGGGGTGTCACGAAACGAGCAGTACTTC
TRBJ1-2 | TRBD1 | TRBV7-3 | - | CASSFGTGDGYTF | TGTGCCAGCAGCTTCGGGACAGGGGATGGCTACACCTTC
TRBJ2-7 | - | TRBV4-1 | - | CASSQVADRLYEQYF | TGCGCCAGCAGCCAAGTTGCTGACAGACTCTACGAGCAGTACTTC
TRBJ2-1 | TRBD2 | TRBV24-1 | - | CATSGGSGRKIEQFF | TGTGCCACCAGTGGGGGTAGCGGGAGAAAGATTGAGCAGTTCTTC
TRBJ1-1 | TRBD1 | TRBV19 | - | CASKDRVNTEAFF | TGTGCCAGTAAGGACAGGGTGAACACTGAAGCTTTCTTT
TRBJ2-3 | - | TRBV19 | - | CAAGSTTGTQYF | TGTGCCGCAGGGAGCACGACAGGAACGCAGTATTTT
TRBJ2-3 | TRBD2 | TRBV28 | - | CASSFSGRTSDTQYF | TGTGCCAGCAGTTTTAGCGGGAGAACCTCAGATACGCAGTATTTT
TRBJ2-1 | TRBD2 | TRBV6-4 | few | CASSVEAGTINEQFF | TGTGCCAGCAGTGTAGAAGCGGGAACGATTAATGAGCAGTTCTTC
TRBJ2-5 | TRBD1 | TRBV9 | - | CASSVSRGPETQYF | TGTGCCAGCAGCGTTAGCAGGGGGCCAGAGACCCAGTACTTC
TRBJ1-6 | - | TRBV28 | - | CASSSTGEIKSLHF | TGTGCCAGCAGCTCGACAGGAGAAATCAAGTCCCTCCACTTT
TRBJ1-5 | - | TRBV4-2 | - | CASSQDQGINQPQHF | TGTGCCAGCAGCCAAGATCAGGGGATCAATCAGCCCCAGCATTTT
TRBJ2-7 | - | TRBV7-9 | - | CASSSPRVAINEQYF | TGTGCCAGCAGCTCCCCCCGGGTAGCTATCAACGAGCAGTACTTC